Here is one T cell receptor beta chain with its context. Antigen: not known. The ends lost 4 bases at V and 7 bases at J; junction bases unmatched: 4. Germline values: CDR1 LGHDT, CDR2 YNNKEL (reference sequence). The CDR3 loop spans 14 amino acids. The data are from a study of T cell responses to AZD1222 COVID-19 vaccine. Study in general: Second-dose intervals of approximately 4 or approximately 12 weeks were pooled. General study results and limits: The CD4 TCRs associated with vaccination extended across spike and predominated at 160-218 and 743-854. Clonal diversity may have been underestimated in mostly white British donors. Per reports, nearly half of all spike-specific TCRs target regions that are unmutated in variants.

Sequencing was performed with immunoSEQ multiplex PCR; in TCRdb, only in-frame clones are kept and a portion is missing. The sample holds under 150,000 clones; over 90% are singletons and the top ten take roughly 5.4%. This rearrangement joins TRBV3-1 (or the pseudogene TRBV3-2) to TRBJ1-2; TRBD1 matches 12 bases. This TCR derives from an adult in good health. Sequenced material: peripheral blood, taken on day 0 of AZD1222 vaccination. The CDR3 sequence: CASSRGTGGVGYTF. In DNA form, the CDR3 reads TGTGCCAGCAGCCGAGGGACAGGGGGCGTTGGCTACACCTTC.